Reported below is one T cell receptor beta chain. Its antigen is currently unknown. This sample was included in a study of beta chain features in type 1 diabetes. The CDR3 totals 17 residues. Germline trimming cut 4 bases from V and 8 bases from J; bases unmatched to any gene: 16. Germline CDR1 is PRHDT and CDR2 is FYEKMQ (reference sequence). All of the isolated RNA was reverse transcribed, so expressed TCRB transcripts were sequenced. Assay used: immunoSEQ multiplex PCR; TCRdb lists only in-frame clones, some missing. The data show 400,000 to 450,000 clones, about 14% seen once. Populations isolated by sorting all had purity greater than 95%. Study-level findings and limits: Cells with high TCR expression could be over-represented by cDNA sequencing. Type 1 diabetes patients showed fewer insertions and more deletions at VDJ junctions.

The sample taken for sequencing was naive CD4+ T cells from blood. The chain employs TRBV13 and TRBJ2-3, with TRBD2 matching over 9 bases. The clonotype originates from a man aged 30 to 45 in good health. The CDR3 region is CASSSQSVAGEIGTQYF. CDR3 in DNA: TGTGCCAGCAGCTCACAGTCGGTAGCGGGAGAAATAGGTACGCAGTATTTT. Combining the CDR3 with reference TRBV13 and TRBJ2-3 gives the whole variable domain AAGVIQSPRHLIKEKRETATLKCYPIPRHDTVYWYQQGPGQDPQFLISFYEKMQSDKGSIPDRFSAQQFSDYHSELNMSSLELGDSALYFCASSSQSVAGEIGTQYFGPGTRLTVL.